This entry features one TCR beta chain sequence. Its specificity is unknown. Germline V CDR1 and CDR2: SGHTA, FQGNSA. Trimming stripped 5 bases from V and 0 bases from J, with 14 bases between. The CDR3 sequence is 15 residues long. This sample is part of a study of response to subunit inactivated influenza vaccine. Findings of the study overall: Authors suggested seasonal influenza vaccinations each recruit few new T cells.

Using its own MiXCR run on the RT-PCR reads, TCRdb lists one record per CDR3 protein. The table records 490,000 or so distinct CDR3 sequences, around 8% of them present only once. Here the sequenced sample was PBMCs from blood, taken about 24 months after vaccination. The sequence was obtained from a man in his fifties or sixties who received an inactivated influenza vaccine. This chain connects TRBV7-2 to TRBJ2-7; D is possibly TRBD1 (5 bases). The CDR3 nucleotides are TGTGCCAGCAGCCACGACAGCCTAGGCTCCTACGAGCAGTACTTC. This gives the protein CASSHDSLGSYEQYF.